Presented here are 29 T cell receptor beta chains from one specimen sequenced in a study of neurological immune-mediated disorders. TCRdb itself ran the 5' RACE reads through MiXCR, one entry per CDR3 protein. The sample has approximately 39,000 distinct CDR3 sequences, less than 9% seen once. The sample consisted of CD4+ T cells from blood. These receptors were obtained from a man over 45 in good health.

The V gene is TRBV28, the J gene TRBJ2-1; 11 bases line up with TRBD2. With V trimmed by 1 base and J by 2 bases, 7 bases remained unmatched. This CDR3 is 18 amino acids long. Germline V gives CDR1 MDHEN, CDR2 SYDVKM. CDR3 coding DNA: TGTGCCAGCAGTTTATTTGAGCTAGCGGGAGGCCCCTACAATGAGCAGTTCTTC. Translating it yields CASSLFELAGGPYNEQFF.

This clonotype occurred many times. V and J are TRBV9 and TRBJ2-1, with no clear D. This CDR3 has 12 amino acids. Trimming left V 0 bases short and J 7 bases short, with 5 bases between. The germline V gene encodes CDR1 SGDLS and CDR2 YYNGEE. CDR3 in amino acids: CASSVAGNEQFF. In DNA form, the CDR3 reads TGTGCCAGCAGCGTAGCCGGGAATGAGCAGTTCTTC.

The V and J genes are TRBV7-9 and TRBJ2-5; the match to TRBD2 covers 7 bases. Germline CDR1 and CDR2: SEHNR and FQNEAQ (reference sequence). The CDR3 sequence is 17 residues long. The V gene end was trimmed by 2 bases and the J gene end by 3 bases; junction bases not matched to a gene: 12. This CDR3 reads CASSLPKAREREETQYF. CDR3 sequence (DNA): TGTGCCAGCAGCTTACCTAAGGCGCGGGAGAGGGAAGAGACCCAGTACTTC.

V and J are TRBV7-9 and TRBJ2-1; D gene ambiguous. The V end was cut by 7 bases, the J end by 7 bases, with 14 bases between. The CDR3 contains 13 residues. Germline CDR1 SEHNR, CDR2 FQNEAQ (reference sequence). CDR3 nucleotides: TGTGCCAGCACCCAGAGAGACCGGAATGAGCAGTTCTTC. Protein product: CASTQRDRNEQFF.

This clonotype was detected ten times or more. The chain combines TRBV20-1 with TRBJ2-3; 7 bases match TRBD2. Trimming removed 4 bases from V and 0 bases from J; junction bases left unmatched: 7. This CDR3 contains 15 residues. The germline V gene has CDR1 DFQATT and CDR2 SNEGSKA (reference sequence). CDR3: CSATGLAESTDTQYF. CDR3 DNA sequence: TGCAGTGCTACGGGGCTAGCGGAGAGCACAGATACGCAGTATTTT.

This clonotype was seen many times. The rearrangement links TRBV5-1 to TRBJ2-1; D possibly uses TRBD1 or TRBD2 (5 bases each). Between the trimmed V and J ends, which lost 4 bases and 2 bases, there was a span of 10 bases. CDR1 and CDR2 (germline): SGHRS, YFSETQ. The CDR3 is 14 amino acids. The CDR3 is CASSLGVAYNEQFF. Written as DNA, the CDR3 is TGCGCCAGCAGCCTGGGGGTAGCCTACAATGAGCAGTTCTTC. Full variable domain (missing parts from reference TRBV5-1 and TRBJ2-1): KAGVTQTPRYLIKTRGQQVTLSCSPISGHRSVSWYQQTPGQGLQFLFEYFSETQRNKGNFPGRFSGRQFSNSRSEMNVSTLELGDSALYLCASSLGVAYNEQFFGPGTRLTVL.

This clonotype was observed a few times. The chain has TRBV12-5 and TRBJ2-1; the D is unclear. The germline V gene has CDR1 LGHNT and CDR2 FRNRAP. This CDR3 is 13 amino acids long. V was trimmed by 5 bases and J by 9 bases, leaving 14 bases between them. Written as DNA, the CDR3 is TGTGCTAGTGGTCCCACTACCGTCGGTGAGCAGTTCTTC. Protein: CASGPTTVGEQFF.

In this sample, this clonotype turned up many times. J is TRBJ2-7 and V is TRBV4-1, with 12 bases that match TRBD2. This CDR3 spans 15 amino acids. V shed 2 bases, J shed 4 bases, and the junction held 3 bases outside the gene matches. Germline CDR1 MGHRA, CDR2 YSYEKL. The CDR3 loop is CASSQQTSGSYEQYF. The DNA of the CDR3 is TGCGCCAGCAGCCAACAGACTAGCGGGAGTTACGAGCAGTACTTC.

This clonotype is medium-sized in the sample. The chain uses TRBV5-1 and TRBJ2-3; 15 bases fit TRBD2. From germline, CDR1 is SGHRS and CDR2 YFSETQ. The CDR3 consists of 17 residues. Trimming cost V 1 base and J 2 bases; bases outside gene matches: 2. The CDR3 nucleotides are TGCGCCAGCAGCTTGAGGACTAGCGGGAGGGCCACAGATACGCAGTATTTT. Protein sequence: CASSLRTSGRATDTQYF.

This clonotype has ten or more counts. This sequence joins TRBV20-1 and TRBJ2-2; 8 nucleotides match TRBD1. This CDR3 has 14 residues. Per the germline V gene, CDR1 is DFQATT and CDR2 is SNEGSKA (reference sequence). Trimming cost V 3 bases and J 5 bases; bases outside gene matches: 5. CDR3 sequence reads: CSASSRGRTGELFF. CDR3 bases: TGCAGTGCTAGCTCCAGGGGGCGAACCGGGGAGCTGTTTTTT.

Many counts were recorded for this clonotype. The chain combines TRBV20-1 with TRBJ2-3; weak D call: TRBD2 (5 bases). Germline-derived CDR1 and CDR2 are DFQATT and SNEGSKA (reference sequence). Trimming left V 4 bases short and J 8 bases short, with 25 bases between. There are 16 residues in the CDR3. The CDR3 region is CSAIEGRHKVRGTQYF. DNA for the CDR3: TGCAGTGCTATCGAGGGAAGGCACAAGGTCCGGGGTACGCAGTATTTT.

The table lists this clonotype with many counts. The genes are TRBV6-5 and TRBJ1-1, with TRBD1 identical over 8 bases. Germline-derived CDR1 and CDR2 are MNHEY and SVGAGI. Trimming at V came to 6 bases and at J to 11 bases, leaving 14 bases not matched to a gene. The CDR3 is made up of 14 amino acids. The CDR3 is CASSRTGTFSLAFF. DNA of the CDR3: TGTGCCAGCAGCCGGACAGGGACCTTTTCACTGGCTTTCTTT.

The rearrangement joins TRBV20-1 to TRBJ2-2, with D unresolved. CDR1 and CDR2 (germline): DFQATT, SNEGSKA (reference sequence). The length of the CDR3 is 10 residues. The CDR3 here is CSKGTGELFF. CDR3 nucleotide sequence: TGCAGCAAGGGCACCGGGGAGCTGTTTTTT.

This clonotype came up many times. The chain links TRBV12-3 or TRBV12-4 to TRBJ1-2; no clear D gene. Between the trimmed V and J ends, which lost 1 base and 4 bases, there was a span of 7 bases. The CDR3 consists of 13 residues. The CDR3 DNA is TGTGCCAGCAGTTTAGAGAGGTTCTATGGCTACACCTTC. Translated: CASSLERFYGYTF.

In this sample, this clonotype turned up many times. The chain employs TRBV20-1 and TRBJ2-3, with 9 bases identical to TRBD2. CDR1 is DFQATT and CDR2 is SNEGSKA in the germline V gene (reference sequence). The ends lost 5 bases at V and 5 bases at J; junction bases unmatched: 11. This CDR3 comprises 15 residues. In DNA form, the CDR3 reads TGCAGTGCTTCCCTCCCTAGCGGGATAGTAGATACGCAGTATTTT. The encoded protein is CSASLPSGIVDTQYF.

This clonotype was observed many times. V usage is TRBV7-2 and J usage is TRBJ2-7; 7 bases are a match to TRBD2. Germline loops: CDR1 SGHTA, CDR2 FQGNSA. The CDR3 runs 16 residues. J was trimmed by 0 bases and V by 6 bases; bases with no gene match: 11. The DNA for the CDR3 is TGTGCCAGCAGTATCTCTTCGGGGACTAACTCCTACGAGCAGTACTTC. Residues: CASSISSGTNSYEQYF.

This clonotype showed up many times. J is TRBJ2-7 and V is TRBV3-1, with D maybe TRBD1 (5 bases). The V gene lost 3 bases and the J gene lost 6 bases, with 9 bases spanning the gap. This CDR3 is built from 12 residues. Germline CDR1 and CDR2: LGHDT and YNNKEL (reference sequence). This chain's CDR3 is CASSQTRAEQYF. CDR3 nucleotides: TGTGCCAGCAGCCAGACCAGGGCCGAGCAGTACTTC.

The sample holds many counts of this clonotype. The chain recombines TRBV5-1 with TRBJ2-3; a weak D match, TRBD1 (6 bases). Germline CDR1 is SGHRS and CDR2 is YFSETQ. V lost 2 bases and J 4 bases, leaving 14 bases between the germline ends. The CDR3 spans 15 residues. The CDR3 sequence: CASSLTGTAPDTQYF. CDR3 DNA sequence: TGCGCCAGCAGCTTAACAGGGACCGCCCCAGATACGCAGTATTTT.

This clonotype was detected many times. The V gene is TRBV20-1, the J gene TRBJ2-1; TRBD2 aligns across 8 bases. CDR1 is DFQATT and CDR2 is SNEGSKA in the germline V gene (reference sequence). The CDR3 consists of 14 residues. V was pared by 0 bases and J by 9 bases, with 7 bases of the junction left unmatched. CDR3 sequence reads: CSARDRAGGAEQFF. The CDR3, as DNA: TGCAGTGCTAGAGATCGGGCGGGAGGAGCTGAGCAGTTCTTC.

This clonotype has ten or more counts. The V call is TRBV20-1, the J call TRBJ2-7; possibly TRBD2 for D (5 bases). V was pared by 6 bases and J by 6 bases, with 21 bases between. CDR1 DFQATT and CDR2 SNEGSKA come from the germline V gene (reference sequence). The CDR3 is 14 amino acids. DNA for the CDR3: TGCAGTGCCCCCTCCGTCGGCGAGGGCTCCGAGCAGTACTTC. This encodes CSAPSVGEGSEQYF.

Ten or more counts support this clonotype. The chain links TRBV7-3 to TRBJ1-1, with no clear D. Per the germline V gene, CDR1 is SGHTA and CDR2 is FQGTGA. With 0 bases removed from V and 5 bases from J, the gap between germline ends came to 7 bases. The CDR3 has 13 residues. CDR3: CASSLTGDTEAFF. DNA of the CDR3: TGTGCCAGCAGCTTAACGGGCGATACTGAAGCTTTCTTT.

This clonotype has ten or more counts. This chain uses TRBV5-1 with TRBJ2-3; TRBD1 is a possible D gene (5 bases). Germline loops: CDR1 SGHRS, CDR2 YFSETQ. The CDR3 loop spans 14 amino acids. V lost 5 bases to trimming and J lost 1 base, with 11 bases between them. The CDR3 bases are TGCGCCAGCAGTGCAGGGTGGGGCACAGATACGCAGTATTTT. It is translated as CASSAGWGTDTQYF.

This clonotype came up many times. V and J are TRBV5-1 and TRBJ2-2, with 12 bases lining up with TRBD2. The V gene end was trimmed by 1 base and the J gene end by 1 base; junction bases not matched to a gene: 11. Germline CDR1 SGHRS, CDR2 YFSETQ. The CDR3 has 20 amino acids. CDR3: CASSLFIGLAGRLNTGELFF. The CDR3 nucleotides read TGCGCCAGCAGCTTGTTCATTGGACTAGCGGGACGCCTGAACACCGGGGAGCTGTTTTTT.

This clonotype was observed at least ten times. V and J are TRBV6-2 or TRBV6-3 and TRBJ2-3; D is ambiguous. CDR3 size: 11 residues. V lost 4 bases to trimming and J lost 4 bases, with 3 bases between them. The germline V gene has CDR1 MNHEY and CDR2 SVGEGT. The DNA of the CDR3 is TGTGCCAGCAGTTTCTCAGATACGCAGTATTTT. This codes for CASSFSDTQYF.

This clonotype has at least ten counts. The chain uses TRBV10-3 and TRBJ2-3, with D perhaps matching TRBD1 (6 bases). There are 17 residues in the CDR3. Germline V gives CDR1 ENHRY, CDR2 SYGVKD. V was clipped by 0 bases and J by 2 bases, with 15 bases between them. This CDR3 is CAISESVFGQNTDTQYF. The CDR3 DNA reads as TGTGCCATCAGTGAGTCGGTGTTCGGACAGAACACAGATACGCAGTATTTT.

The chain combines TRBV18 with TRBJ2-3; TRBD2 agrees at 11 bases. Looked up from germline, CDR1 is KGHSH and CDR2 is LQKENI. This CDR3 spans 17 amino acids. The ends lost 2 bases at V and 1 base at J; junction bases unmatched: 5. CDR3 protein: CASSPTPGLAGTDTQYF. In DNA, the CDR3 is TGTGCCAGCTCACCAACTCCGGGACTAGCGGGCACAGATACGCAGTATTTT.

This clonotype was counted many times. The chain is built from TRBV29-1 and TRBJ2-7; D not certain. The CDR3 loop spans 12 amino acids. Trimming stripped 3 bases from V and 5 bases from J, with 11 bases between. CDR1 is SQVTM and CDR2 is ANQGSEA in the germline V gene. DNA of the CDR3: TGCAGCGTTGACTTAGGGTTGCACGAGCAGTACTTC. Protein: CSVDLGLHEQYF.

This clonotype occurred many times. The chain has TRBV20-1 and TRBJ2-6, with 11 bases identical to TRBD1. The CDR3 is 18 amino acids. The V segment lost 0 bases and the J segment 1 base; nucleotides outside the gene matches: 5. Germline CDR1 DFQATT, CDR2 SNEGSKA (reference sequence). The CDR3 region is CSAREDGQGASGANVLTF. The CDR3 DNA is TGCAGTGCTAGAGAGGACGGACAGGGGGCGTCTGGGGCCAACGTCCTGACTTTC.

This clonotype has ten or more counts. The V call is TRBV6-2 or TRBV6-3, the J call TRBJ2-7; D gene uncertain. The CDR3 covers 11 residues. Looked up from germline, CDR1 is MNHEY and CDR2 is SVGEGT. With 6 bases removed from V and 5 bases from J, the gap between germline ends came to 8 bases. CDR3 in amino acids: CASSRAHEQYF. The CDR3 DNA reads as TGTGCCAGCAGCCGCGCTCACGAGCAGTACTTC.